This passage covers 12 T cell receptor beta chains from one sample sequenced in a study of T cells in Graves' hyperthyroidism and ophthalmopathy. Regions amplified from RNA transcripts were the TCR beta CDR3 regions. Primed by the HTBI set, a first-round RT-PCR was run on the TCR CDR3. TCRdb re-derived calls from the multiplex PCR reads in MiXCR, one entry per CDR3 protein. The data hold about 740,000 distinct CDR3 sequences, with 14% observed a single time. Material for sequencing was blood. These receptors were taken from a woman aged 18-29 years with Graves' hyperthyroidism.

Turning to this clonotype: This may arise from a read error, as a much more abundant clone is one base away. In DNA, the CDR3 is TGTGCCTGGAGGACACACCAGGCAGGAGCCTACGGGCAGTACTTC. Translating it yields CAWRTHQAGAYGQYF. This chain joins TRBV30 and TRBJ2-7; D is unresolved. The germline CDR1 and CDR2 sequences are GTSNPN and SVGIG (reference sequence). The CDR3 has 15 residues.

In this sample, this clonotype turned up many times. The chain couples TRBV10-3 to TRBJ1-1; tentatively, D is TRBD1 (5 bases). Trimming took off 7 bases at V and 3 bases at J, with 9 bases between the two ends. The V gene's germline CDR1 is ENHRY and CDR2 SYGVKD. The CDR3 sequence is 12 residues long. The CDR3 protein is CAIKDIDTEAFF. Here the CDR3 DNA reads TGTGCCATCAAGGACATTGACACTGAAGCTTTCTTT.

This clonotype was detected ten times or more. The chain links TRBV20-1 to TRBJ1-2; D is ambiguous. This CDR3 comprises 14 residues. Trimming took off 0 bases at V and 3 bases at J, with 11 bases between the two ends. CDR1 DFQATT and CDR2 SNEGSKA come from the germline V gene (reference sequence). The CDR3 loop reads CSARDPGGHYGYTF. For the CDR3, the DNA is TGCAGTGCTAGAGATCCGGGAGGGCACTATGGCTACACCTTC.

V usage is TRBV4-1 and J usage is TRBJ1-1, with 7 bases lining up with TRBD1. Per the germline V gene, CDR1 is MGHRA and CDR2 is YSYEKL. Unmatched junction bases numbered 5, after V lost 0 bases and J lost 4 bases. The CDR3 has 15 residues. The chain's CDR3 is CASSQDRGQFTEAFF. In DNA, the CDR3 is TGCGCCAGCAGCCAAGACAGGGGACAGTTCACTGAAGCTTTCTTT.

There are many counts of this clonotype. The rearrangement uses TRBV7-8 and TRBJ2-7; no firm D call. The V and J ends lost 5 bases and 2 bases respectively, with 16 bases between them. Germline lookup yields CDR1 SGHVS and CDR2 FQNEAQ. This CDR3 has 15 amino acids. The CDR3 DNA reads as TGTGCCAGCAGCACCAACCGGGTAATTCCCTACGAGCAGTACTTC. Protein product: CASSTNRVIPYEQYF.

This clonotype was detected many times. The CDR3 DNA sequence: TGTGCCAGCAGTTTCCAGACTAGCGGGCAGTTCTTC. It is translated as CASSFQTSGQFF. The chain recombines TRBV12-3 or TRBV12-4 with TRBJ2-1, with TRBD2 identical over 9 bases. Unmatched junction bases numbered 3, after V lost 3 bases and J lost 12 bases. The CDR3 is 12 residues long.

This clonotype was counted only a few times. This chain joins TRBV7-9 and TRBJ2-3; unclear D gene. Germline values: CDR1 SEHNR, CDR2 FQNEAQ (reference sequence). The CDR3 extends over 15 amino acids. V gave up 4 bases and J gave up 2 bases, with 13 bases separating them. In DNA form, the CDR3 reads TGTGCCAGCAGCTCTTTCGGTGCGCTCACAGATACGCAGTATTTT. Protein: CASSSFGALTDTQYF.

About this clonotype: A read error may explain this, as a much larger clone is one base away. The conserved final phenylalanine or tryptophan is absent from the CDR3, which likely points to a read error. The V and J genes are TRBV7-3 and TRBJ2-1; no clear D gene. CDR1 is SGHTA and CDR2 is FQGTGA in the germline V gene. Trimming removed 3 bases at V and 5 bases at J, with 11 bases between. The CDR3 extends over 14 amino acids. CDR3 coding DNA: TGTGCCAGCAGCTTGGGCAGGTCTAACAATGAGCAGTTCATC. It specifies CASSLGRSNNEQFI.

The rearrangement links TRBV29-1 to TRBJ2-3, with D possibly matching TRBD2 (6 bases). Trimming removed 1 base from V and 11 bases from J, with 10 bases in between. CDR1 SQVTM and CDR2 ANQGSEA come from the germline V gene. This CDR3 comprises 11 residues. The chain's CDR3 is CSVEVSGLQYF. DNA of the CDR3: TGCAGCGTTGAAGTATCGGGACTGCAGTATTTT.

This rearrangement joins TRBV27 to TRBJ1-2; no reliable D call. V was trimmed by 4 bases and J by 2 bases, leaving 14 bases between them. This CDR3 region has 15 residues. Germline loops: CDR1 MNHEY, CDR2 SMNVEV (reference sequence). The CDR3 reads CASSSVGFKNYGYTF. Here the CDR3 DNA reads TGTGCCAGCAGTTCCGTAGGGTTCAAAAACTATGGCTACACCTTC.

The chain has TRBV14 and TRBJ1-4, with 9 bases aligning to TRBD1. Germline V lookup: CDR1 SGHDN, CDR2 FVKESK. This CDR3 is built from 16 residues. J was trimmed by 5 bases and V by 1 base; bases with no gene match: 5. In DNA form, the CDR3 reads TGTGCCAGCAGCCAAGCATTCGGGACAGGGAATGAAAAACTGTTTTTT. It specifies CASSQAFGTGNEKLFF.

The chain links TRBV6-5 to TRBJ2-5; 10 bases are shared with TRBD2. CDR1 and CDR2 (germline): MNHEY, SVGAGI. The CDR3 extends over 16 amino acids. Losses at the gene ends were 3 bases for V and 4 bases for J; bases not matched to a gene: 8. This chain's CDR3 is CASSYSPLAGVETQYF. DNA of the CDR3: TGTGCCAGCAGTTATTCTCCCCTAGCGGGAGTAGAGACCCAGTACTTC.